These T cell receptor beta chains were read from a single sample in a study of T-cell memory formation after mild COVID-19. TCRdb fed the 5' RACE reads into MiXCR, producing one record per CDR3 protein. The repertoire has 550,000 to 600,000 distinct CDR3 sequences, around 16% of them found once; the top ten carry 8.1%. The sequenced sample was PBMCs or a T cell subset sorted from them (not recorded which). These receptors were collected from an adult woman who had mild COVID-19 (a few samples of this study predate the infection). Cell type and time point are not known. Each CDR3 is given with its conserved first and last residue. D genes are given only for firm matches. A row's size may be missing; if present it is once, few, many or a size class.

CATARANEKLFF	TGTGCCACCGCCCGGGCTAACGAAAAACTGTTTTTT	TRBV6-1	-	-	TRBJ1-4
CASSPGTRNTEAFF	TGTGCCAGCTCACCCGGGACGCGGAACACTGAAGCTTTCTTT	TRBV18	-	-	TRBJ1-1
CASRDSHNEQFF	TGTGCCAGCAGGGACTCTCACAATGAGCAGTTCTTC	TRBV2	few	-	TRBJ2-1
CATSDRDRPQHF	TGTGCCACCAGTGATCGGGACAGGCCCCAGCATTTT	TRBV24-1	few	TRBD1	TRBJ1-5
CASSYSAGVYEQYF	TGTGCCAGCAGTTACTCGGCAGGGGTGTACGAGCAGTACTTC	TRBV6-2/TRBV6-3	-	-	TRBJ2-7
CASSLTGRGAAEAFF	TGTGCCAGCAGCTTAACAGGGAGAGGGGCGGCTGAAGCTTTCTTT	TRBV7-3	-	-	TRBJ1-1
CASSIRDAWGDTQYF	TGTGCCAGTAGTATAAGGGATGCGTGGGGAGATACGCAGTATTTT	TRBV19	few	-	TRBJ2-3
CASSQDPSYEQYF	TGTGCCAGCAGCCAAGACCCCTCCTACGAGCAGTACTTC	TRBV14	few	-	TRBJ2-7
CASSLVVGLAGDVGFF	TGTGCCAGCAGCTTGGTCGTTGGACTAGCGGGGGACGTTGGGTTCTTC	TRBV7-9	-	TRBD2	TRBJ2-1
CATRRGSDTQYF	TGTGCCACCAGAAGGGGATCAGATACGCAGTATTTT	TRBV15	few	-	TRBJ2-3
CAWSVRRQGEPHNYGYTF	TGTGCCTGGAGTGTACGGCGGCAGGGCGAACCCCATAACTATGGCTACACCTTC	TRBV30	-	-	TRBJ1-2
CSAIGLAGEDTQYF	TGCAGTGCTATAGGACTAGCGGGAGAAGATACGCAGTATTTT	TRBV20-1	few	TRBD2	TRBJ2-3
CASSYEVPYEQYF	TGTGCCAGCAGTTACGAAGTACCTTACGAGCAGTACTTC	TRBV6-2/TRBV6-3	-	-	TRBJ2-7
CASSQPDTGTSGYNEQFF	TGTGCCAGCAGCCAACCTGACACGGGGACTAGCGGATACAATGAGCAGTTCTTC	TRBV7-9	few	TRBD2	TRBJ2-1
CATSDLSTSGSDEQFF	TGTGCCACCAGTGATTTGTCCACTAGCGGGAGCGATGAGCAGTTCTTC	TRBV24-1	few	TRBD2	TRBJ2-1
CASTLTGRQPQHF	TGTGCCAGCACCTTAACAGGACGTCAGCCCCAGCATTTT	TRBV6-2/TRBV6-3	-	-	TRBJ1-5
CASSLNTRDEQYF	TGTGCCAGCAGTTTAAATACAAGAGACGAGCAGTACTTC	TRBV27	-	-	TRBJ2-7
CASSVRSGLAGTDTQYF	TGTGCCAGCAGCGTACGGTCAGGACTAGCGGGAACAGATACGCAGTATTTT	TRBV9	few	TRBD2	TRBJ2-3
CASSPVASGGYTF	TGTGCCAGCAGCCCGGTCGCCTCCGGGGGCTACACCTTC	TRBV27	once	-	TRBJ1-2
CASSLNPGSRNTEAFF	TGTGCCAGCAGTTTAAATCCAGGGTCTCGGAACACTGAAGCTTTCTTT	TRBV6-5	few	-	TRBJ1-1
CSVGQARANTEAFF	TGCAGCGTTGGGCAGGCCAGGGCGAACACTGAAGCTTTCTTT	TRBV29-1	-	-	TRBJ1-1
CASSPLLAGREQYF	TGTGCCAGCAGTCCGCTACTAGCGGGGAGGGAGCAGTACTTC	TRBV27	many	TRBD2	TRBJ2-7
CASSLSYNYEQYF	TGTGCCAGCAGTTTATCTTATAACTACGAGCAGTACTTC	TRBV27	few	-	TRBJ2-7
CASSSRQSDTGELFF	TGCGCCAGCAGCTCCCGACAATCGGACACCGGGGAGCTGTTTTTT	TRBV5-1	few	-	TRBJ2-2
CASSLARLNPYEQYF	TGTGCCAGCAGCTTAGCGAGACTGAATCCCTACGAGCAGTACTTC	TRBV11-1	-	-	TRBJ2-7
CASSRATSSGYGYTF	TGTGCCAGCAGCCGCGCTACAAGTAGCGGCTATGGCTACACCTTC	TRBV16	-	-	TRBJ1-2
CASSPYAVEAFF	TGTGCCAGCTCACCATATGCGGTTGAAGCTTTCTTT	TRBV18	-	-	TRBJ1-1
CASSYDPWGQAKNIQYF	TGTGCCAGCAGTTACGACCCATGGGGACAAGCCAAAAACATTCAGTACTTC	TRBV6-2/TRBV6-3	few	-	TRBJ2-4
CASSPLIQNQPQHF	TGTGCCAGCAGCCCATTAATACAAAATCAGCCCCAGCATTTT	TRBV7-9	-	-	TRBJ1-5
CASSLQENQPQHF	TGTGCCAGCAGCCTCCAAGAGAATCAGCCCCAGCATTTT	TRBV7-3	few	-	TRBJ1-5
CSVPEWDASYEQYF	TGCAGCGTTCCTGAATGGGACGCATCCTACGAGCAGTACTTC	TRBV29-1	once	-	TRBJ2-7
CAISSQGFNSPLHF	TGTGCCATCAGTTCACAGGGGTTTAATTCACCCCTCCACTTT	TRBV10-3	few	TRBD1	TRBJ1-6
CASSRLFTGGFITEAFF	TGTGCCAGCAGTCGCCTTTTCACAGGGGGCTTTATCACTGAAGCTTTCTTT	TRBV12-3/TRBV12-4	-	TRBD1	TRBJ1-1
CASSLSKSAYNSPLHF	TGTGCCAGCAGCTTGAGCAAGTCAGCGTATAATTCACCCCTCCACTTT	TRBV7-2	few	-	TRBJ1-6